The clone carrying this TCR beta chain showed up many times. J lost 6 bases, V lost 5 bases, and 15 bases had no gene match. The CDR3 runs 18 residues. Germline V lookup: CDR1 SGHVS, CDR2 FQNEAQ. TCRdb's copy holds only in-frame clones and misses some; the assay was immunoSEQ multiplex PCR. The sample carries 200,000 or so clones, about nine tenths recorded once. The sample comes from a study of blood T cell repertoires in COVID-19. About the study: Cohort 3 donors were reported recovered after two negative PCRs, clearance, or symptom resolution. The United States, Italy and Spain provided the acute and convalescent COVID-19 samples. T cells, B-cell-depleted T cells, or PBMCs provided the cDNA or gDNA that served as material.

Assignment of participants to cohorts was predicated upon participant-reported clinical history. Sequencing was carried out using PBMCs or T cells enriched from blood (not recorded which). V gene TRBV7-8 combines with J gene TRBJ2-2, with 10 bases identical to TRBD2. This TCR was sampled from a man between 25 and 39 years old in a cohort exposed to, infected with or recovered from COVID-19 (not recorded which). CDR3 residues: CASSHRTSGASGPGELFF. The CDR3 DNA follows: TGTGCCAGCAGCCACCGGACTAGCGGAGCTTCTGGGCCCGGGGAGCTGTTTTTT.